This T cell receptor (beta chain) was captured in a study of tumor-infiltrating lymphocytes in primary liver carcinoma. Findings and limits, study-wide: Just about 7-24% of leading clones were found in every one of five regions. In tumor-adjacent and tumor-blood pairs, overlap was lower than in tumor region pairs.

This clonotype was seen ten or more times. As yet, its antigen is unknown. For each extraction, RNA and DNA were obtained together from about 21-30 mg of unsorted bulk tissue. Patients had primary liver carcinoma treated by surgical resection. Patients in the cohort were treatment-naive and living with chronic HBV infection. With a constant-region primer, TCR beta cDNA was made from about 0.55 ug of total RNA. Generation of the TCR beta libraries relied on three nested multiplex PCR rounds using slightly modified ARM-PCR. PCR rounds one and two used TRBV1-TRBV30 forward primers with a C-beta reverse primer for 10 cycles each. TCRdb passed the multiplex PCR reads through MiXCR, listing each CDR3 protein once. The sample contains 55,000 to 65,000 distinct CDR3 sequences, about two thirds of which appear only once. The CDR3 contains 15 residues. The V end was cut by 2 bases, the J end by 5 bases, with 18 bases between. CDR1 is SQVTM and CDR2 is ANQGSEA in the germline V gene.

The rearrangement joins TRBV29-1 to TRBJ2-5, with a tentative D call TRBD2 (5 bases). Sequences were obtained from liver tumor tissue from sampling region 2. Subset indicated: tumor region T2, inferior pole. The receptor's source is a man in his forties with primary liver carcinoma and hepatitis B virus infection. The CDR3 nucleotides are TGCAGCGTTGAATCCGCGGCGGGTAGATCGGAGACCCAGTACTTC. It translates to CSVESAAGRSETQYF.